This TCR beta chain was captured in a study of T-cell memory formation after mild COVID-19. Study at large: Largely, TCR clusters stayed within a single donor.

This clonotype was seen a few times. What it binds is unknown. TCRdb called the 5' RACE reads again in MiXCR, with one record for every CDR3 protein. The table shows more than 150,000 distinct CDR3 sequences, with roughly 18% occurring only once. Whole-study findings and limits: Cross-reactive memory appears to have joined, as suggested by some responding clones showing up in pre-infection memory. CD4+ bias marked clones expanding day 15 to 37, unlike balanced contracting clones.

The sequence came from a man aged 18-30 years who had mild COVID-19 (a few samples of this study predate the infection). Cell type and time point are not known. The sample comprised PBMCs or a T cell subset sorted from them (not recorded which).

The CDR3 nucleotides are TGCAGTGCTTCGAGCCGGACTAGCGGGGGGGCAACAGATACGCAGTATTTT. Residues: CSASSRTSGGATDTQYF. This chain links TRBV20-1 with TRBJ2-3; TRBD2 matches 15 bases. V was pared by 5 bases and J by 3 bases, with 9 bases of the junction left unmatched. The CDR3 covers 17 residues. Germline CDR1 reads DFQATT; CDR2 reads SNEGSKA (reference sequence).